This T cell receptor (beta chain) was sequenced for a study of T cell responses to AZD1222 COVID-19 vaccine. Study overall: Second-dose schedules of about 4 or about 12 weeks were combined.

Germline V gives CDR1 PRHDT, CDR2 FYEKMQ (reference sequence). This CDR3 comprises 17 residues. V lost 2 bases and J lost 2, with 17 bases in between. Method: immunoSEQ multiplex PCR; TCRdb's copy keeps in-frame clones and lacks some. In the table there are fewer than 120,000 clones, 85% to 95% of which are singletons. The chain has TRBV13 and TRBJ2-3; possibly TRBD1 for D (6 bases). The sample was peripheral blood, taken on day 0 of AZD1222 vaccination. This clonotype originated in an adult in good health. The DNA for the CDR3 is TGTGCCAGCAGCTTAAGGGGGAGTTATCAGGACACAGATACGCAGTATTTT. As protein: CASSLRGSYQDTDTQYF.